The sequence of this T cell receptor beta chain was determined in a study of cytomegalovirus exposure and HLA in healthy donors. This CDR3 spans 16 amino acids. Per the germline V gene, CDR1 is SGHAT and CDR2 is FQNNGV. The V gene end was trimmed by 5 bases and the J gene end by 4 bases; junction bases not matched to a gene: 7. Amplification used 60 Vbeta primers and 13 Jbeta primers. Using immunoSEQ multiplex PCR, the repertoire was profiled, and TCRdb retains in-frame clones only, with some absent. The profile covers fewer than 45,000 clones, with 75% to 85% appearing a single time and 5.5% to 7% taken by the ten largest.

The chain joins TRBV11-2 to TRBJ1-6; 8 nucleotides align to TRBD1. This TCR came from a male donor in good health and CMV-seronegative. The sample consisted of PBMCs. The CDR3 DNA follows: TGTGCCAGCAGCCCACAGGGGGATGCTTATAATTCACCCCTCCACTTT. Amino acid sequence: CASSPQGDAYNSPLHF.